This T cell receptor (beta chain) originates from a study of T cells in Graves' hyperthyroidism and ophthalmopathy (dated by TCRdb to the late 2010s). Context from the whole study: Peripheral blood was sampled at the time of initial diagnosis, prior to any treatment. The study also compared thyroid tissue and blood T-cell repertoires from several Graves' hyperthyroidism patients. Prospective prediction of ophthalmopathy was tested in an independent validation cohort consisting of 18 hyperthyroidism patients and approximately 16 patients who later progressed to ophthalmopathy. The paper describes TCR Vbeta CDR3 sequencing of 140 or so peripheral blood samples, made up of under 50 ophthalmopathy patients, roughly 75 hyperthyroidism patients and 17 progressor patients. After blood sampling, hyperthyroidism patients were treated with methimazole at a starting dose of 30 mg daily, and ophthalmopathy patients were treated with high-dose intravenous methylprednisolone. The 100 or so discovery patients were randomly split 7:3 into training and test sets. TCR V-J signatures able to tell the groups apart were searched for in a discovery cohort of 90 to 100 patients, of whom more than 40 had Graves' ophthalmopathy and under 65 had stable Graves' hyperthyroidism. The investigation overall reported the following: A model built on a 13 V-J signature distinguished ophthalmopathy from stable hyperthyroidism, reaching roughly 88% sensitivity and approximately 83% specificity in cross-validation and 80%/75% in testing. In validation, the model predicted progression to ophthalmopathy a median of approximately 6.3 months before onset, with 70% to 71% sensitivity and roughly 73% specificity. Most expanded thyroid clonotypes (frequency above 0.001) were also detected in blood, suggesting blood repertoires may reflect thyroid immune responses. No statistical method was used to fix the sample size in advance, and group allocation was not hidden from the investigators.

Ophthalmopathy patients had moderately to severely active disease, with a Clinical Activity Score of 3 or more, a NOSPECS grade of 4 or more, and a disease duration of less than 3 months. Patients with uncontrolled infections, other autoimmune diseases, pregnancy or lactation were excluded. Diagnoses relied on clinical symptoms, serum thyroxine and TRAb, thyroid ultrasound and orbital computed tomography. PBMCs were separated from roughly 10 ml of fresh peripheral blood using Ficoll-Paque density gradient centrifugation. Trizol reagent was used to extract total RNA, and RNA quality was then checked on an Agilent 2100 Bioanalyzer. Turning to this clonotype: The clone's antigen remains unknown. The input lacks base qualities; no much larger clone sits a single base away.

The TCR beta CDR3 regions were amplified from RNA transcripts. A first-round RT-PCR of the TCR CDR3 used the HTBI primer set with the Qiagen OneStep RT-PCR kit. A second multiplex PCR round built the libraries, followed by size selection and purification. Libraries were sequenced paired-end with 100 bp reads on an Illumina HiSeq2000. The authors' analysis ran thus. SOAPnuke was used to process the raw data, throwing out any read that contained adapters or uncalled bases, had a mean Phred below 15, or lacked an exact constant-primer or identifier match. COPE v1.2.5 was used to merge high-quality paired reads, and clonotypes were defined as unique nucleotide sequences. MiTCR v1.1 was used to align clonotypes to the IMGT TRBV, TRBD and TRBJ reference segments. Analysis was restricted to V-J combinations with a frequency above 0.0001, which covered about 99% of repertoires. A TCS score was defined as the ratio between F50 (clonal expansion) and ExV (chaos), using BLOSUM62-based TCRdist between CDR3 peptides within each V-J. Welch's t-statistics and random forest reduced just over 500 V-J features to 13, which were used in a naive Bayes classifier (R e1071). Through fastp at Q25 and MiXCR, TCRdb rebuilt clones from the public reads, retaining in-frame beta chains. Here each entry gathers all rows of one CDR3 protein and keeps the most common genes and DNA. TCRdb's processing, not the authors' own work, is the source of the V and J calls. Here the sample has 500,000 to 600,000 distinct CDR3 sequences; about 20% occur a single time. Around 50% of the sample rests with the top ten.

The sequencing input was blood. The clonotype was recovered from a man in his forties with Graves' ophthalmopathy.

CDR3 reads: CASSSGQGLIRGYTF. The nucleotides read TGTGCCAGCAGTTCAGGACAGGGGCTTATACGGGGCTACACCTTC. The chain uses TRBV12-3 or TRBV12-4 and TRBJ1-2, with TRBD1 matching 9 junction bases. The CDR3 sequence holds 15 residues, the cysteine and phenylalanine included. Only the CDR3 DNA is retained, 45 bases long and in frame from the first base. Relative to germline, V is missing 4 bases and J is missing 8 bases, with 11 bases of the junction outside any gene match.